Below are 7 T cell receptor beta chains sequenced from a single sample in a study of CD8 T cells in ankylosing spondylitis. TCRdb redid the calling of the 5' RACE reads with MiXCR, one entry per CDR3 protein. The sample consists of 250,000 to 350,000 distinct CDR3 sequences, about a fifth of them appearing once. The source material was blood, either unsorted or a sorted T cell fraction (not recorded which). The receptors shown here come from a female donor with ankylosing spondylitis or in good health (not recorded which).

This clonotype was counted only a few times. This chain links TRBV6-4 with TRBJ2-6; D remains unclear. This CDR3 contains 18 residues. V lost 3 bases to trimming and J lost 2 bases, with 17 bases between them. CDR1 MRHNA and CDR2 SNTAGT come from the germline V gene. The CDR3 sequence: CASSEAPSSLTGANVLTF. The CDR3 DNA reads as TGTGCCAGCAGTGAGGCCCCCTCCAGCTTGACTGGGGCCAACGTCCTGACTTTC.

This clonotype was found a few times. The chain uses TRBV5-1 and TRBJ2-7, with 7 bases aligning to TRBD1. This CDR3 contains 17 residues. Looked up from germline, CDR1 is SGHRS and CDR2 is YFSETQ. Germline trimming cut 0 bases from V and 3 bases from J; bases unmatched to any gene: 12. CDR3 DNA sequence: TGCGCCAGCAGCTTGGTAGGAAGCTTACAGGGGAACTACGAGCAGTACTTC. Its protein is CASSLVGSLQGNYEQYF.

This clonotype is a singleton in its sample. The chain recombines TRBV25-1 with TRBJ2-7; unclear D gene. This CDR3 is built from 13 residues. Germline values: CDR1 MGHDK, CDR2 SYGVNS. V lost 4 bases to trimming and J lost 2 bases, with 9 bases between them. DNA of the CDR3: TGTGCCAGCAGTGTGGGCGGAGCCTACGAGCAGTACTTC. Residues: CASSVGGAYEQYF.

This clonotype has a handful of counts. This chain connects TRBV29-1 to TRBJ2-1; D is uncertain. The V and J ends lost 5 bases and 2 bases respectively, with 4 bases between them. Germline V gives CDR1 SQVTM, CDR2 ANQGSEA. CDR3 size: 11 residues. CDR3 DNA sequence: TGCAGCGTTTATACCTACAATGAGCAGTTCTTC. Its protein product is CSVYTYNEQFF.

The chain combines TRBV20-1 with TRBJ2-1; no definite D call. Trimming shortened V by 5 bases and J by 10 bases, and 12 bases separated the two germline ends. The CDR3 runs 11 residues. CDR1 and CDR2 (germline): DFQATT, SNEGSKA (reference sequence). The CDR3 sequence: CSASRMREQFF. CDR3 sequence (DNA): TGCAGTGCTTCGCGGATGAGGGAGCAGTTCTTC.

The chain employs TRBV29-1 and TRBJ2-3, with 7 bases identical to TRBD2. The CDR3 extends over 13 amino acids. Per the germline V gene, CDR1 is SQVTM and CDR2 is ANQGSEA. V was clipped by 8 bases and J by 2 bases; unmatched bases: 7. The CDR3 loop is CSLKRGLTDTQYF. CDR3 nucleotide sequence: TGCAGCCTTAAGCGGGGACTCACAGATACGCAGTATTTT.

This chain connects TRBV5-1 to TRBJ2-1; the match to TRBD2 covers 11 bases. Germline V CDR1 and CDR2: SGHRS, YFSETQ. V lost 4 bases, J lost 9 bases, and 15 bases stayed unmatched. The CDR3 has 17 amino acids. CDR3 sequence reads: CASSPYETSGTRGEQFF. The CDR3 nucleotides are TGCGCCAGCAGCCCCTACGAGACTAGCGGGACCAGGGGTGAGCAGTTCTTC.